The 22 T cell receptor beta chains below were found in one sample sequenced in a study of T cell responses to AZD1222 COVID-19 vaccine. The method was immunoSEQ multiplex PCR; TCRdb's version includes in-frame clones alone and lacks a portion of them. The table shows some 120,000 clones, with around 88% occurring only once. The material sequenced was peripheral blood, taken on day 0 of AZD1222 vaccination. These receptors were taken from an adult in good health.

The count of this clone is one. CDR3 protein: CASSFNAPEQYF. The CDR3 DNA follows: TGTGCCAGCAGCTTCAATGCCCCCGAGCAGTACTTC. The chain recombines TRBV5-8 with TRBJ2-7; D ambiguous. This CDR3 contains 12 residues. V lost 2 bases and J lost 6, with 9 bases in between. Germline V gene data show CDR1 as SGHTS and CDR2 as YDEGEE.

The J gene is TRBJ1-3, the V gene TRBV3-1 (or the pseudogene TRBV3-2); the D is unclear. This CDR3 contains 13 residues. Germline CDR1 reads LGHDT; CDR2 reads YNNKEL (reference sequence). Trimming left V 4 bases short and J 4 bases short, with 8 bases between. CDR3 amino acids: CASSPSGGNTIYF. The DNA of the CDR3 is TGTGCCAGCAGCCCCTCCGGGGGAAACACCATATATTTT.

The CDR3 spells CASSLSRDSSGYTF. In DNA form, the CDR3 reads TGTGCCAGCAGCTTATCGAGGGACTCGAGTGGCTACACCTTC. This rearrangement joins TRBV7-9 to TRBJ1-2, with D perhaps TRBD1 (5 bases). V was pared by 2 bases and J by 7 bases, with 14 bases between. The length of the CDR3 is 14 residues. Germline CDR1 is SEHNR and CDR2 is FQNEAQ (reference sequence).

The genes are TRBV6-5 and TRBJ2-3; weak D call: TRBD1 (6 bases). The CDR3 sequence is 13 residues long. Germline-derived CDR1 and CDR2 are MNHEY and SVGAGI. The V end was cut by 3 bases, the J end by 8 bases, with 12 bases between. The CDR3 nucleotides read TGTGCCAGCAGTTATTACAGGGCTGGTACGCAGTATTTT. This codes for CASSYYRAGTQYF.

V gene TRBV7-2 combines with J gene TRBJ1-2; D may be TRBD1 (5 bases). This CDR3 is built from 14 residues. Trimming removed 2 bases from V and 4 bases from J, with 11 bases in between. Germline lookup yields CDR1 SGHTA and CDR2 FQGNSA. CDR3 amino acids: CASSLQAQGYGYTF. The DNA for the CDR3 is TGTGCCAGCAGCTTACAGGCGCAGGGCTATGGCTACACCTTC.

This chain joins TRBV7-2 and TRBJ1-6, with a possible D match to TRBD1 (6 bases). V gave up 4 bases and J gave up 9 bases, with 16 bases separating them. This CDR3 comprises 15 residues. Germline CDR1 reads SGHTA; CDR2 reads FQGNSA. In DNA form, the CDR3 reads TGTGCCAGCAGCTCCACCGGGGGGGCGGGTTCACCCCTCCACTTT. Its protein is CASSSTGGAGSPLHF.

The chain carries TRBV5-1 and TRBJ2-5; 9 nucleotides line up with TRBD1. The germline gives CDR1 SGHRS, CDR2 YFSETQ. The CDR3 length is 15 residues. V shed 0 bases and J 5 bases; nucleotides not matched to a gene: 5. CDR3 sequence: CASSLDRGLGETQYF. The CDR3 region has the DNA TGCGCCAGCAGCTTGGACAGGGGGCTCGGGGAGACCCAGTACTTC.

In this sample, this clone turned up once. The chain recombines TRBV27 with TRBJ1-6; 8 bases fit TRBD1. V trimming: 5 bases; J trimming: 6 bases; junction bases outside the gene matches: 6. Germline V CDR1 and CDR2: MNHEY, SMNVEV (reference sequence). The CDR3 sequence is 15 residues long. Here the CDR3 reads CASSRGTGINSPLHF. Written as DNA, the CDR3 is TGTGCCAGCAGTCGCGGGACAGGAATTAATTCACCCCTCCACTTT.

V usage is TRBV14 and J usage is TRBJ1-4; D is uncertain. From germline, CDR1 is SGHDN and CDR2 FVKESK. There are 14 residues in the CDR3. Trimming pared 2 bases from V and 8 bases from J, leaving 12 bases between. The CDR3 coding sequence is TGTGCCAGCAGCCAACGGCAGGAGGGCGAAAAACTGTTTTTT. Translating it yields CASSQRQEGEKLFF.

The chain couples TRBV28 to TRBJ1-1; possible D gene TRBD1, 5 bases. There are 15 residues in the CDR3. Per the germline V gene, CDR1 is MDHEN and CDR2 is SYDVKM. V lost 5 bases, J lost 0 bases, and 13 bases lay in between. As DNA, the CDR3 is TGTGCCAGCAGTCCCCTGTCGGGGGTGAACACTGAAGCTTTCTTT. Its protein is CASSPLSGVNTEAFF.

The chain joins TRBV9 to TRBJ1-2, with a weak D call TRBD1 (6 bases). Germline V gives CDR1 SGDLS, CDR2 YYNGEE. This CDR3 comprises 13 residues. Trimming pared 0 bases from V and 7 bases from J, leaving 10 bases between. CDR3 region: CASSVEQGIGYTF. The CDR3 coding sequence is TGTGCCAGCAGCGTAGAGCAGGGGATTGGCTACACCTTC.

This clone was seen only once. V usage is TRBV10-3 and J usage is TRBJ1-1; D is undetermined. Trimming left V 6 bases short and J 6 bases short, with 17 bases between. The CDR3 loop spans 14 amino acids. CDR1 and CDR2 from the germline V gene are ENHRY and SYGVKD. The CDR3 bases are TGTGCCATCAGGAAGGAGGGTGTCATATCTGAAGCTTTCTTT. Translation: CAIRKEGVISEAFF.

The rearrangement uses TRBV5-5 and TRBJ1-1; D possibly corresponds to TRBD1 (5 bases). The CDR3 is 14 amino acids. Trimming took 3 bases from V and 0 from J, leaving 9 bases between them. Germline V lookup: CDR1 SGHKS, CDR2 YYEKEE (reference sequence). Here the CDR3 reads CASSSGRMNTEAFF. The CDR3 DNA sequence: TGTGCCAGCAGCTCGGGACGGATGAACACTGAAGCTTTCTTT.

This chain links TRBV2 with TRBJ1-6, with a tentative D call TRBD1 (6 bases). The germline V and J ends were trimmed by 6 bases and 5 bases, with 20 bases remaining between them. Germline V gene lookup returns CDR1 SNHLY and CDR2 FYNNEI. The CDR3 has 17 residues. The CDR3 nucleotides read TGTGCCAGCAGGGGGGAGCCGGGGGCCGGGGATAATTCACCCCTCCACTTT. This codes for CASRGEPGAGDNSPLHF.

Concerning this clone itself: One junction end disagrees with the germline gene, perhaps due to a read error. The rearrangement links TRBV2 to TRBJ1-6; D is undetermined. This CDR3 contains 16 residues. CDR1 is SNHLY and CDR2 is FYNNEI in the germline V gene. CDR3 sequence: CASREEGSGPHSTLHF. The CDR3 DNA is TGTGCCAGCAGGGAAGAAGGATCCGGGCCCCATTCGACCCTCCACTTT.

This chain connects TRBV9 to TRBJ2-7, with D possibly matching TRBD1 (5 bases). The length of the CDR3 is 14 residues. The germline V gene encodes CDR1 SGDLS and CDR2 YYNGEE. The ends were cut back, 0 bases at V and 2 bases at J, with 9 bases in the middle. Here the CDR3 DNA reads TGTGCCAGCAGCGTAGGTCAGGGCCCCTACGAGCAGTACTTC. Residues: CASSVGQGPYEQYF.

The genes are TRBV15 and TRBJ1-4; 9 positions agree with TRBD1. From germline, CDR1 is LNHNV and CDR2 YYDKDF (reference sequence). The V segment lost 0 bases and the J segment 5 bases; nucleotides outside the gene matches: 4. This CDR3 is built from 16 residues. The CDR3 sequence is CATSRDAGTGNEKLFF. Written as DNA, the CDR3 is TGTGCCACCAGCAGAGATGCCGGGACAGGGAATGAAAAACTGTTTTTT.

The CDR3: CASSLGQGGIYEQFF. As DNA, the CDR3 is TGCGCCAGCAGCTTGGGACAGGGAGGAATCTATGAGCAGTTCTTC. The chain is built from TRBV5-1 and TRBJ2-1, with TRBD1 as a possible D gene (7 bases). The length of the CDR3 is 15 residues. Germline V gene lookup returns CDR1 SGHRS and CDR2 YFSETQ. Trimming left V 0 bases short and J 8 bases short, with 15 bases between.

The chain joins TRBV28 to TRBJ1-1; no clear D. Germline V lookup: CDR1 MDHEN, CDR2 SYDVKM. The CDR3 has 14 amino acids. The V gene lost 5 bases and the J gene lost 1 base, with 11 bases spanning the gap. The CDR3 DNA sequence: TGTGCCAGCAGTCTGCCCCAGTGGAACACTGAAGCTTTCTTT. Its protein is CASSLPQWNTEAFF.

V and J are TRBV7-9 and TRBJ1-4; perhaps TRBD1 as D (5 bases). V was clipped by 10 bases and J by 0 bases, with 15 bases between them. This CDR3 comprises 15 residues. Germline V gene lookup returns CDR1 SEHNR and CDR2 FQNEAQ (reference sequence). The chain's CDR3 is CATPGGGTTNEKLFF. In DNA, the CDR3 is TGTGCCACCCCCGGGGGGGGAACAACTAATGAAAAACTGTTTTTT.

CDR3 sequence (DNA): TGCGCCAGCAGCTTGGGACAGGGATCCGACTACGAGCAGTACTTC. It specifies CASSLGQGSDYEQYF. The J gene is TRBJ2-7, the V gene TRBV5-1; TRBD1 matches at 7 bases. The trim removed 0 bases at V and 3 bases at J, leaving 6 bases unmatched. Per germline, CDR1 SGHRS and CDR2 YFSETQ. The CDR3 consists of 15 residues.

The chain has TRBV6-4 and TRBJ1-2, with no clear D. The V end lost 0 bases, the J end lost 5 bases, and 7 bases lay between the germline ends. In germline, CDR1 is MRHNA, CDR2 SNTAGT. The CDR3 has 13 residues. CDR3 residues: CASSDSSFYGYTF. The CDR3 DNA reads TGTGCCAGCAGTGACTCGAGTTTTTATGGCTACACCTTC.